These 14 T cell receptor beta chains were sequenced from one sample in a study of tumor-infiltrating lymphocytes in primary liver carcinoma. Production of TCR beta cDNA used roughly 0.55 ug total RNA together with a constant-region primer. Libraries of TCR beta came from three nested multiplex PCR rounds with slightly modified ARM-PCR. For around 10 cycles apiece, the opening two PCR rounds ran with TRBV1-TRBV30 forward primers and a C-beta reverse primer. One entry per CDR3 protein, called by TCRdb with MiXCR from the multiplex PCR reads. The sample includes a few hundred thousand distinct CDR3 sequences, roughly 60% of them seen just once. Researchers drew blood RNA from unsorted whole blood and extracted germline DNA as well. Sequencing was carried out using peripheral blood. Receptor source: a woman under 40 with primary liver carcinoma and hepatitis B virus infection.

Notes on this clonotype: This may be a read error: a much more frequent sequence differs by one nucleotide. This chain uses TRBV29-1 with TRBJ1-2; tentative D call: TRBD1 (6 bases). In germline, CDR1 is SQVTM, CDR2 ANQGSEA. V shed 4 bases and J shed 5 bases, with 11 bases lying between them. This CDR3 has 12 residues. CDR3 sequence: CSVGGGGYGYTF. Written as DNA, the CDR3 is TGCAGCGTTGGAGGGGGGGGATATGGCTACACCTTC.

The chain carries TRBV12-3 or TRBV12-4 and TRBJ2-7, with a weak D call TRBD2 (6 bases). This CDR3 has 15 amino acids. Trimming shortened V by 5 bases and J by 2 bases, and 16 bases separated the two germline ends. CDR3 protein: CASSPSGVIAYEQYF. CDR3 nucleotides: TGTGCCAGCAGTCCTTCGGGAGTTATAGCCTACGAGCAGTACTTC.

There are many counts of this clonotype. The chain is built from TRBV11-2 and TRBJ2-3; 7 nucleotides align to TRBD2. CDR3 size: 14 residues. With 5 bases clipped from V and 2 bases from J, the junction kept 4 bases outside the gene matches. The germline V gene has CDR1 SGHAT and CDR2 FQNNGV. The CDR3 spells CASSTSGITDTQYF. CDR3 sequence (DNA): TGTGCCAGCAGCACAAGCGGGATCACAGATACGCAGTATTTT.

About this clonotype: A read error may produce the germline difference seen at one junction end. The chain employs TRBV11-2 and TRBJ1-1; D remains ambiguous. Germline V gene lookup returns CDR1 SGHAT and CDR2 FQNNGV. This CDR3 region has 12 residues. CDR3 residues: CTSSQRSSEAFF. The CDR3 DNA follows: TGTACCAGCAGCCAGCGCAGCTCTGAGGCTTTCTTT.

Regarding this clonotype: Mismatch with germline at one junction end may stem from a read error. V gene TRBV6-6 combines with J gene TRBJ1-2; D remains unclear. Germline CDR1 and CDR2: MNHNY and SVGAGI (reference sequence). The CDR3 contains 14 residues. The CDR3 protein is CVSSYQYTNYGYTF. The CDR3 DNA reads as TGTGTCAGCAGTTACCAGTATACTAACTATGGCTACACCTTC.

The chain is built from TRBV12-3 or TRBV12-4 and TRBJ2-1; tentative D call: TRBD1 (6 bases). The ends were cut back, 5 bases at V and 3 bases at J, with 23 bases in the middle. This CDR3 spans 18 amino acids. The CDR3 nucleotides are TGTGCCAGCAGTCCCACTAAACCCGGACAGCGACTCTACAATGAGCAGTTCTTC. It yields the protein CASSPTKPGQRLYNEQFF.

For this clonotype: A read error may explain this, as a much larger clone is one base away. The J gene is TRBJ2-1, the V gene TRBV12-3 or TRBV12-4; D perhaps matches TRBD2 (5 bases). There are 12 residues in the CDR3. V was cut by 10 bases and J by 6 bases, with 13 bases left in between. The CDR3 bases are TGTGCCACTCGGGATGAGGGCAATGAGCAGTTCTTC. It encodes CATRDEGNEQFF.

This clonotype has just a few counts. The chain joins TRBV5-1 to TRBJ2-1; a weak D match, TRBD1 (5 bases). Per germline, CDR1 SGHRS and CDR2 YFSETQ. CDR3 length: 15 amino acids. The V end was cut by 0 bases, the J end by 5 bases, with 12 bases between. CDR3 protein: CASSLALGLHNEQFF. The CDR3 DNA follows: TGCGCCAGCAGCTTGGCCTTGGGGCTACACAATGAGCAGTTCTTC.

This clonotype was detected once. This sequence may be a read error, since a much larger clone differs from it by one base. The CDR3 does not end in the conserved phenylalanine or tryptophan, so this is likely a read error. The CDR3, as DNA: TGTGCCAGCAGCCCTCCCATGAACACTGAAGCTTTCTCT. This sequence encodes CASSPPMNTEAFS. V gene TRBV11-2 combines with J gene TRBJ1-1; D ambiguous. The CDR3 contains 13 residues. The germline gives CDR1 SGHAT, CDR2 FQNNGV. Trimming took 5 bases from V and 0 from J, leaving 7 bases between them.

A remark on this clonotype: The junction does not match germline at one end; this may be a read error. This sequence joins TRBV6-2 or TRBV6-3 and TRBJ2-7; 7 bases fit TRBD1. Germline V gives CDR1 MNHEY, CDR2 SVGEGT. The CDR3 has 15 residues. The CDR3 spells CASRQHLQGRYEQYF. The CDR3, as DNA: TGTGCCAGCCGTCAACACCTACAGGGGCGATACGAGCAATACTTC.

On this clonotype: An end of the junction differs from the germline gene, which may be a read error. The chain has TRBV13 and TRBJ2-7, with D perhaps matching TRBD2 (6 bases). The CDR3 covers 14 residues. Germline V gives CDR1 PRHDT, CDR2 FYEKMQ (reference sequence). This CDR3 reads CASSHSGGVYEQYF. CDR3 DNA sequence: TGCGCCAGCAGCCATAGCGGTGGAGTCTACGAGCAGTACTTC.

J is TRBJ1-2 and V is TRBV12-3 or TRBV12-4; D not resolved. The CDR3 is 12 amino acids. Between the trimmed V and J ends, which lost 10 bases and 8 bases, there was a span of 17 bases. CDR3: CATRKNSGGYTF. CDR3 nucleotide sequence: TGTGCCACCCGCAAGAACAGCGGAGGCTACACCTTC.

The rearrangement joins TRBV6-6 to TRBJ1-1, with D hard to call. The CDR3 spans 13 residues. CDR1 MNHNY and CDR2 SVGAGI come from the germline V gene (reference sequence). V was cut by 2 bases and J by 4 bases, with 8 bases left in between. The CDR3 loop reads CASSYEGGTEAFF. As DNA, the CDR3 is TGTGCCAGCAGTTACGAGGGTGGCACTGAAGCTTTCTTT.

This clonotype was seen a single time. The germline gene is not matched at one end of the junction; a read error may be the cause. The chain is built from TRBV7-8 and TRBJ2-3, with D unresolved. The germline CDR1 and CDR2 sequences are SGHVS and FQNEAQ. The CDR3 has 13 residues. The CDR3 region is CAGSLAVPDTQYF. Here the CDR3 DNA reads TGTGCCGGCAGCTTAGCAGTTCCAGATACGCAGTATTTT. Full variable domain (remainder filled in from reference TRBV7-8 and TRBJ2-3): GAGVSQSPRYKVAKRGQDVALRCDPISGHVSLFWYQQALGQGPEFLTYFQNEAQLDKSGLPSDRFFAERPEGSVSTLKIQRTQQEDSAVYLCAGSLAVPDTQYFGPGTRLTVL.